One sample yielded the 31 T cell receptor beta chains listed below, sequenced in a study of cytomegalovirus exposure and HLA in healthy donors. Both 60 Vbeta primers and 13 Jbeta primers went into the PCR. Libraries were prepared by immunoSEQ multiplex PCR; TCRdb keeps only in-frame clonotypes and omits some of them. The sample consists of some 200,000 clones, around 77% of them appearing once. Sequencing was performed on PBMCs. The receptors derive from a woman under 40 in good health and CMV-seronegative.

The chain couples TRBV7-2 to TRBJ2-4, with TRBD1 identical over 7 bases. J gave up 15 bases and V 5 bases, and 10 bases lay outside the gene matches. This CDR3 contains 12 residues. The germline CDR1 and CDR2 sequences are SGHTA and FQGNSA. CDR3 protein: CASSLRTGPGYF. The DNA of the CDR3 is TGTGCCAGCAGCCTCCGGACAGGCCCGGGGTACTTC. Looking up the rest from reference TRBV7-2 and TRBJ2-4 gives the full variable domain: GAGVSQSPSNKVTEKGKDVELRCDPISGHTALYWYRQSLGQGLEFLIYFQGNSAPDKSGLPSDRFSAERTGGSVSTLTIQRTQQEDSAVYLCASSLRTGPGYFGAGTRLSVL.

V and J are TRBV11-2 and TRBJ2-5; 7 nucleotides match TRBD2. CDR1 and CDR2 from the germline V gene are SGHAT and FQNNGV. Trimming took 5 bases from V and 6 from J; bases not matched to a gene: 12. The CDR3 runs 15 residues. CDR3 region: CASSPTREGGKTQYF. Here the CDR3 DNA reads TGTGCCAGCAGCCCTACGAGGGAGGGCGGGAAGACCCAGTACTTC.

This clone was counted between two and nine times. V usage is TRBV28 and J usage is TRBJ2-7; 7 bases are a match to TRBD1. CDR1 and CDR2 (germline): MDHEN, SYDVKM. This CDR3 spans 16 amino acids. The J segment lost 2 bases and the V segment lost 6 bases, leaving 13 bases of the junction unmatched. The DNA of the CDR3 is TGTGCCAGCAGCTCCGTATTTGACAGGGTGGCCTACGAGCAGTACTTC. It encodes CASSSVFDRVAYEQYF.

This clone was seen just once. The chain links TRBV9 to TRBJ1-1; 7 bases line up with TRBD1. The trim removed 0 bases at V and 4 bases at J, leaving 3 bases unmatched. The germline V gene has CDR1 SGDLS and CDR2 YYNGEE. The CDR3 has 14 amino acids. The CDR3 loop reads CASSVGQGGTEAFF. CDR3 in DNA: TGTGCCAGCAGCGTAGGGCAGGGGGGCACTGAAGCTTTCTTT.

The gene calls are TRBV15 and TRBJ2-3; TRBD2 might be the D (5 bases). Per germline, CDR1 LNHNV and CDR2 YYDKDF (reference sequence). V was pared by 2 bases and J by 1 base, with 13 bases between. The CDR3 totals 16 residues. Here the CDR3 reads CATSRRRTYGTDTQYF. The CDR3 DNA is TGTGCCACCAGCAGAAGAAGGACTTACGGCACAGATACGCAGTATTTT.

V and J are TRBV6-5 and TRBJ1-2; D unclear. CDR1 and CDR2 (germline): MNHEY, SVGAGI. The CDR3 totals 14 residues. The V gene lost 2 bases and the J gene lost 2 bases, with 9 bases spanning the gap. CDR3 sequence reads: CASSYDGGNYGYTF. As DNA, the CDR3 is TGTGCCAGCAGTTACGACGGAGGAAACTATGGCTACACCTTC.

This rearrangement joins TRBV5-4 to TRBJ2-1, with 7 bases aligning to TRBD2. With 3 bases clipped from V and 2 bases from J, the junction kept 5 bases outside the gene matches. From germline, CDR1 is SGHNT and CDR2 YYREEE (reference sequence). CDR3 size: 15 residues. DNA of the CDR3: TGTGCCAGCAGCTCCGGGGGGACTACCTACAATGAGCAGTTCTTC. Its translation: CASSSGGTTYNEQFF.

The CDR3: CASSQDNSETQYF. CDR3 nucleotides: TGTGCCAGCAGCCAAGATAATTCAGAGACCCAGTACTTC. The V and J genes are TRBV14 and TRBJ2-5; no definite D call. V was pared by 0 bases and J by 4 bases, with 6 bases between. The germline V gene has CDR1 SGHDN and CDR2 FVKESK. The CDR3 is made up of 13 amino acids.

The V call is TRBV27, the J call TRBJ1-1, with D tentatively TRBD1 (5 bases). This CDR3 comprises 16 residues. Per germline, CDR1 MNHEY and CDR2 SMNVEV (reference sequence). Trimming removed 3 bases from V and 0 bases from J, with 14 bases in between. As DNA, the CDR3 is TGTGCCAGCAGTTTTGGGGCAGGTCCGATGAACACTGAAGCTTTCTTT. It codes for CASSFGAGPMNTEAFF.

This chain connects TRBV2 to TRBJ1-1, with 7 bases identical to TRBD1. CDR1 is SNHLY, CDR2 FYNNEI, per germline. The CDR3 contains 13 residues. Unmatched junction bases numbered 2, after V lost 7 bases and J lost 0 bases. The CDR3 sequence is CASTGTVNTEAFF. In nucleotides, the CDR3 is TGTGCCAGCACTGGGACAGTGAACACTGAAGCTTTCTTT.

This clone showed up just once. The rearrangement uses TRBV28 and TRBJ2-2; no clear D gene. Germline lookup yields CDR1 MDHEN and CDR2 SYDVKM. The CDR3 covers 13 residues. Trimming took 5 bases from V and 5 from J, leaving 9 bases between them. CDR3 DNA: TGTGCCAGCAGTCTTTACCGGACCGGGGAGCTGTTTTTT. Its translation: CASSLYRTGELFF.

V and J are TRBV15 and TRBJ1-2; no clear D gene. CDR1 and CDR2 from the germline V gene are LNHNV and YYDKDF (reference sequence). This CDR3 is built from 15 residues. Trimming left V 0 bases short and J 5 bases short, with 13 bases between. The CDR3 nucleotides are TGTGCCACCAGCAGAGATCGGCAGCTAGATTATGGCTACACCTTC. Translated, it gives CATSRDRQLDYGYTF. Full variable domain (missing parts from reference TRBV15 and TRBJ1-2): DAMVIQNPRYQVTQFGKPVTLSCSQTLNHNVMYWYQQKSSQAPKLLFHYYDKDFNNEADTPDNFQSRRPNTSFCFLDIRSPGLGDTAMYLCATSRDRQLDYGYTFGSGTRLTVV.

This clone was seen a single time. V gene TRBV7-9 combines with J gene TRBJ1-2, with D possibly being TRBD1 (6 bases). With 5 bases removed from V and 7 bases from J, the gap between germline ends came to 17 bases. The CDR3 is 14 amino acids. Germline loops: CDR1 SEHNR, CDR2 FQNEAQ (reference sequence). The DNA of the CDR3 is TGTGCCAGCAGCCGGCCTTACAGGGTGCGTGGCTACACCTTC. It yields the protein CASSRPYRVRGYTF.

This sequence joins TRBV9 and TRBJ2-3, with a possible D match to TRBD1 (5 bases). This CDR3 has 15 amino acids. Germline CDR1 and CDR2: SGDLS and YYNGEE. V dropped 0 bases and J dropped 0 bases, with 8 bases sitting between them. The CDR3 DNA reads TGTGCCAGCAGCGTAGAGTCAGGGAGCACAGATACGCAGTATTTT. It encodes CASSVESGSTDTQYF. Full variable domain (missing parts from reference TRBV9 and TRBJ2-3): DSGVTQTPKHLITATGQRVTLRCSPRSGDLSVYWYQQSLDQGLQFLIQYYNGEERAKGNILERFSAQQFPDLHSELNLSSLELGDSALYFCASSVESGSTDTQYFGPGTRLTVL.

The CDR3 coding sequence is TGTGCCAGCAGCGGAATACAGGGAATTAACACTGAAGCTTTCTTT. Protein product: CASSGIQGINTEAFF. This rearrangement joins TRBV11-2 to TRBJ1-1, with D perhaps TRBD1 (6 bases). The CDR3 extends over 15 amino acids. Germline V gene lookup returns CDR1 SGHAT and CDR2 FQNNGV. V shed 5 bases and J shed 2 bases, with 15 bases lying between them. The whole variable domain, remainder taken from reference TRBV11-2 and TRBJ1-1, is EAGVAQSPRYKIIEKRQSVAFWCNPISGHATLYWYQQILGQGPKLLIQFQNNGVVDDSQLPKDRFSAERLKGVDSTLKIQPAKLEDSAVYLCASSGIQGINTEAFFGQGTRLTVV.

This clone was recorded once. CDR3 coding DNA: TGCGCCAGCAGCCAAAGAGGTAGCACTGGGGAGACCCAGTACTTC. It encodes CASSQRGSTGETQYF. The chain couples TRBV4-1 to TRBJ2-5; no clear D. The V and J ends lost 2 bases and 5 bases respectively, with 15 bases between them. The length of the CDR3 is 15 residues. Germline V gives CDR1 MGHRA, CDR2 YSYEKL.

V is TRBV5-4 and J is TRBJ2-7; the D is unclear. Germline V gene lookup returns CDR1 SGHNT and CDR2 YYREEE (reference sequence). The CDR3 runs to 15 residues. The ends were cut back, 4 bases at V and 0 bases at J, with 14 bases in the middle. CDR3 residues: CASSGAAESSYEQYF. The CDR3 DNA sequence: TGTGCCAGCAGCGGAGCTGCCGAGAGCTCCTACGAGCAGTACTTC.

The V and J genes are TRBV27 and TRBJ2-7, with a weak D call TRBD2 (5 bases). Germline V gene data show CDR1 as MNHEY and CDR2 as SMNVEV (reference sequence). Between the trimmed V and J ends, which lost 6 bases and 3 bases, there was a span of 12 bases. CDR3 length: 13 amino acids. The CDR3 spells CASRTGDVYEQYF. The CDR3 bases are TGTGCCAGCAGAACCGGGGATGTCTACGAGCAGTACTTC.

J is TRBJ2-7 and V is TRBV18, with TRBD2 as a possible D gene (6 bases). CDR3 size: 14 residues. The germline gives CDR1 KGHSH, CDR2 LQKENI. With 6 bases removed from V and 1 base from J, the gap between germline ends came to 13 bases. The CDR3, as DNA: TGTGCCAGCTCGCGACTAGGAATATCCTACGAGCAGTACTTC. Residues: CASSRLGISYEQYF.

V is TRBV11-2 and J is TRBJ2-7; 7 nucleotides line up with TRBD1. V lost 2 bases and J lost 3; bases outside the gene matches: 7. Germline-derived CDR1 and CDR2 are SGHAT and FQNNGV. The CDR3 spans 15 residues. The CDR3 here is CASSLRGQGNYEQYF. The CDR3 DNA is TGTGCCAGCAGCTTAAGGGGGCAGGGGAACTACGAGCAGTACTTC.

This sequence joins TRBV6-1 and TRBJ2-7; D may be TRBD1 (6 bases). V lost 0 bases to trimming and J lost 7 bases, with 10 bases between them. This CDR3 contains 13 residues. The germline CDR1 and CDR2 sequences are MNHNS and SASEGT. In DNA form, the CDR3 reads TGTGCCAGCAGTGAAGCGGGGGCATTTGAGCAGTACTTC. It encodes CASSEAGAFEQYF.

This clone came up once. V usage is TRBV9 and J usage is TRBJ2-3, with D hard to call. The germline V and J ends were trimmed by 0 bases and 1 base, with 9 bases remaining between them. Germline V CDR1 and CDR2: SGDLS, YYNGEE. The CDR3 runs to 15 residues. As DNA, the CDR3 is TGTGCCAGCAGCGTAGGGAGTATTCGCACAGATACGCAGTATTTT. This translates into CASSVGSIRTDTQYF.

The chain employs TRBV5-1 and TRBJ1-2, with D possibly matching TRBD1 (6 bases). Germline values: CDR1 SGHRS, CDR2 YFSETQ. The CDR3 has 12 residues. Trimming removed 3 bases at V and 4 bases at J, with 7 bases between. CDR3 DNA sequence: TGCGCCAGCAGCTCGGACAGCTATGGCTACACCTTC. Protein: CASSSDSYGYTF.

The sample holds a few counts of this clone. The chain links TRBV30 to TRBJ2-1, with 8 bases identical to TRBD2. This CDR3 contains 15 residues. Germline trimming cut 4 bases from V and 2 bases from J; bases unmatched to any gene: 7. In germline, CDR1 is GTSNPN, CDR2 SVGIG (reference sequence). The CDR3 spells CAWTFGGAAYNEQFF. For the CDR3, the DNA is TGTGCCTGGACGTTCGGGGGGGCCGCCTACAATGAGCAGTTCTTC.

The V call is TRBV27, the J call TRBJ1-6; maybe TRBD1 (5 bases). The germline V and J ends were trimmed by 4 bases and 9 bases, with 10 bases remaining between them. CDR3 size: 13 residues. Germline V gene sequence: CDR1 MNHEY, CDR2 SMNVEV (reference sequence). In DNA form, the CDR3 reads TGTGCCAGCAGTTGGACAAGAAGTTCACCCCTCCACTTT. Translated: CASSWTRSSPLHF.

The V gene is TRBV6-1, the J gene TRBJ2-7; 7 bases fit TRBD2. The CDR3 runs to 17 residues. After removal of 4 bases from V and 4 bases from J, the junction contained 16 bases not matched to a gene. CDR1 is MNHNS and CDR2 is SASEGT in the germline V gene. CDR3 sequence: CASSAGTNRRGVYEQYF. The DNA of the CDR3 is TGTGCCAGCAGTGCTGGTACGAACCGTCGGGGGGTATACGAGCAGTACTTC.

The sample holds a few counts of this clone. The CDR3 reads CASRGRVNTGELFF. CDR3 coding DNA: TGTGCCAGCAGAGGGAGGGTTAACACCGGGGAGCTGTTTTTT. The genes are TRBV2 and TRBJ2-2, with TRBD2 matching 7 bases. The V and J ends lost 6 bases and 2 bases, in that order; junction bases with no gene match: 3. CDR3 length: 14 amino acids. Germline V lookup: CDR1 SNHLY, CDR2 FYNNEI. The variable domain in full, completed from reference TRBV2 and TRBJ2-2, reads EPEVTQTPSHQVTQMGQEVILRCVPISNHLYFYWYRQILGQKVEFLVSFYNNEISEKSEIFDDQFSVERPDGSNFTLKIRSTKLEDSAMYFCASRGRVNTGELFFGEGSRLTVL.

CDR3 residues: CASSIFVYRGNEQFF. In DNA, the CDR3 is TGTGCCAGTAGTATTTTCGTTTATCGGGGGAATGAGCAGTTCTTC. This chain joins TRBV19 and TRBJ2-1; a weak D match, TRBD2 (6 bases). Trimming cost V 3 bases and J 7 bases, with 16 bases left between them. Germline CDR1 and CDR2: LNHDA and SQIVND (reference sequence). The CDR3 is made up of 15 amino acids.

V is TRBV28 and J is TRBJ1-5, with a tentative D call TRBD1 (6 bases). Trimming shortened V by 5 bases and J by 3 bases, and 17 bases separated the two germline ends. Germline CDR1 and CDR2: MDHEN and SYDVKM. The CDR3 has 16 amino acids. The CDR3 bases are TGTGCCAGCAGTCCACAGGGAAGAGGGATCAATCAGCCCCAGCATTTT. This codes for CASSPQGRGINQPQHF.

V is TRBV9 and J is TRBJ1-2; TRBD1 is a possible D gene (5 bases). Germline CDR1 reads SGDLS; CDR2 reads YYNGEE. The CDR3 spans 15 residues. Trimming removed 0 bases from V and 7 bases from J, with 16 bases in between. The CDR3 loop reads CASSVVGARDSGYTF. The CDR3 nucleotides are TGTGCCAGCAGCGTAGTTGGAGCCCGAGACAGTGGCTACACCTTC.

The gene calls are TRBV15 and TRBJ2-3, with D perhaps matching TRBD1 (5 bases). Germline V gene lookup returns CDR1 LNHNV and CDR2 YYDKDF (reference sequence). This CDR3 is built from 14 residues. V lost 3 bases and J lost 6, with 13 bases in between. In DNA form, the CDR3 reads TGTGCCACCAGCAGGGACACGTCGAGGGATACGCAGTATTTT. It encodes CATSRDTSRDTQYF. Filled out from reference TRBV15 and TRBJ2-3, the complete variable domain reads DAMVIQNPRYQVTQFGKPVTLSCSQTLNHNVMYWYQQKSSQAPKLLFHYYDKDFNNEADTPDNFQSRRPNTSFCFLDIRSPGLGDTAMYLCATSRDTSRDTQYFGPGTRLTVL.